What follows describes a single T cell receptor (beta chain). No antigen is known for it. The data stem from a study of cytomegalovirus exposure and HLA in healthy donors. At the level of the study: The same platform as the 666 first-cohort repertoires was used for the 120 validation repertoires, a later analysis reported. Notes on the study in general: A few chains linked to CMV were shown in vitro to be specific for CMV antigens. The authors enumerated over 150 TCR beta chains as linked to cytomegalovirus. Rare TCR sequences dominated, though some public TCRs recurred in many donors.

In germline, CDR1 is SGHVS, CDR2 FQNEAQ. J was trimmed by 10 bases and V by 5 bases; bases with no gene match: 13. The CDR3 loop spans 15 amino acids. The table came from immunoSEQ multiplex PCR; TCRdb's copy has only in-frame clones and leaves some out. This table holds around 190,000 clones, 85% found once. The chain links TRBV7-8 to TRBJ2-1, with TRBD1 matching 8 bases. This receptor was identified in a man between 18 and 29 years old in good health and CMV-seropositive. The sequencing input was PBMCs. The CDR3: CASSRSRTGLGEQFF. The CDR3 nucleotides read TGTGCCAGCAGCCGTAGCCGGACAGGGTTGGGCGAGCAGTTCTTC.